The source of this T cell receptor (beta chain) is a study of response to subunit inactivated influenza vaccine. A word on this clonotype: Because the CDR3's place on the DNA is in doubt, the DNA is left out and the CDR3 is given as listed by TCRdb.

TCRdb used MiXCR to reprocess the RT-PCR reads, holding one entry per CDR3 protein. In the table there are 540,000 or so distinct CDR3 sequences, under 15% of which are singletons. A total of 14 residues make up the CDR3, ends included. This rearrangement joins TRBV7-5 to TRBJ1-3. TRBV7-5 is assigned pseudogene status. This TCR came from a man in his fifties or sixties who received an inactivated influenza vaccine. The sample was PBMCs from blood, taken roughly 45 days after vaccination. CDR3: CISVSEARLNTIYF.